This is a list of T cell receptor beta chains from one sample in a study of CD8+CD57+ T cells in acquired aplastic anemia. TCRdb re-analysed the reads in MiXCR, keeping a single row per CDR3 protein. Among some 150,000 distinct CDR3 sequences, around 50% were seen once, and the ten largest hold more than 0.95%. Sequenced sample: sorted CD4+, CD8+, or CD8+CD57+ T cells (not recorded which) from PBMCs. The receptors originated from a human donor with aplastic anemia. Both conserved end residues are part of each CDR3. D genes are given only for firm matches. Clone size is shown for a subset of rows, as once, few, many or a class of expanded clone.

j_call	clone_size	d_call	v_call	cdr3_nt	cdr3_aa
TRBJ2-1	many	TRBD2	TRBV10-3	TGTGCCATCAGCCTACCGGGACTAGCCTACAATGAGCAGTTCTTC	CAISLPGLAYNEQFF
TRBJ2-5	-	TRBD2	TRBV6-1	TGTGCCAGCAGCGCGGGGGCGGGGGGGCCTGGGGAGACCCAGTACTTC	CASSAGAGGPGETQYF
TRBJ1-2	-	TRBD1	TRBV24-1	TGTGCCACCAGTGAGTCCGGGACAGATGGCTACACCTTC	CATSESGTDGYTF
TRBJ1-1	many	-	TRBV7-2	TGTGCCAGCAGCCAACAGGCGGGGACTGAAGCTTTCTTT	CASSQQAGTEAFF
TRBJ1-2	many	-	TRBV6-4	TGTGCCAGCAATCCCGGGGGGACTGGCTATGGCTACACCTTC	CASNPGGTGYGYTF
TRBJ1-1	once	TRBD1	TRBV10-1	TGCGCCAGCAGTTCTGACAGGGAGGCCACTGAAGCTTTCTTT	CASSSDREATEAFF
TRBJ2-1	-	TRBD2	TRBV9	TGTGCCAGTAGCGGGGGGACCTACAATGAGCAGTTCTTC	CASSGGTYNEQFF
TRBJ1-6	-	-	TRBV25-1	TGTGCCAGCAGTTTTATGGGTTCACCCCTCCACTTT	CASSFMGSPLHF
TRBJ1-5	-	-	TRBV2	TGTGCCAGCAGATACAGGGAAGGTCAGCCCCAGCATTTT	CASRYREGQPQHF
TRBJ2-5	-	TRBD2	TRBV20-1	TGCAGTGCTTTACCGGGACTAGTTCAAGAGACCCAGTACTTC	CSALPGLVQETQYF
TRBJ1-1	-	-	TRBV19	TGTGCCAGTAGTATAGATGAGCGGGTAGGCGCTGGAGCTTTCTTT	CASSIDERVGAGAFF
TRBJ1-2	-	TRBD1	TRBV5-5	TGTGCCAGCAGCTTAGCCGACAGGGCCTATGGCTACACCTTC	CASSLADRAYGYTF
TRBJ2-3	-	-	TRBV9	TGTGCCAGCAGCGTAGCGGGGCCTAGCACAGATACGCAGTATTTT	CASSVAGPSTDTQYF
TRBJ2-1	-	-	TRBV20-1	TGCAGTGCTAGTGGTCGGGAGAGCAGCTCCTACAATGAGCAGTTCTTC	CSASGRESSSYNEQFF
TRBJ2-7	-	-	TRBV12-3/TRBV12-4	TGTGCCAGCAGTTTACAGGTAGCGGTGAGCTACGAGCAGTACTTC	CASSLQVAVSYEQYF
TRBJ1-4	many	-	TRBV4-1	TGCGCCAGCAGCAAAGGCCCCGGAGGAAAACTGTTTTTT	CASSKGPGGKLFF
TRBJ2-3	many	TRBD1	TRBV19	TGTGCCAGTAGCCAAACAGGACAGGGGATCACAGATACGCAGTATTTT	CASSQTGQGITDTQYF
TRBJ2-2	-	-	TRBV10-3	TGTGCCATCAGTGAGCCGGGAGTTAGCCCCGGGGAGCTGTTTTTT	CAISEPGVSPGELFF
TRBJ1-1	-	-	TRBV29-1	TGCAGCGTAAAGTGGCAGGGATTGGCTGAAGCTTTCTTT	CSVKWQGLAEAFF
TRBJ1-5	many	-	TRBV7-8	TGTGCCAGCAGCCGGGACTTAAGTCAGCCCCAGCATTTT	CASSRDLSQPQHF
TRBJ1-1	many	-	TRBV5-1	TGCGCCAGCAGCTTGGCGGGGATAGGGGACACTGAAGCTTTCTTT	CASSLAGIGDTEAFF
TRBJ2-3	-	-	TRBV7-8	TGTGCCAGCAGCTGGCGGGGTGGCGGAAGCACAGATACGCAGTATTTT	CASSWRGGGSTDTQYF
TRBJ2-7	once	-	TRBV20-1	TGCAGTGCACGCCTGACAGATAACTACGAGCAGTACTTC	CSARLTDNYEQYF
TRBJ2-3	-	-	TRBV2	TGTGCCAGCAGTGAAAGGCCCGCGGTCGGGGGTACGCAGTATTTT	CASSERPAVGGTQYF
TRBJ2-5	once	TRBD1	TRBV24-1	TGTGCCACCGGGACAGGGGAATTACAAGAGACCCAGTACTTC	CATGTGELQETQYF
TRBJ2-5	-	-	TRBV15	TGTGCCACCAGCAGAGATCTGGGAGCGGAAGAGACCCAGTACTTC	CATSRDLGAEETQYF
TRBJ1-2	-	TRBD1	TRBV7-2	TGTGCCAGCAGCCAGAGGACAGGGGGTGGCTACACCTTC	CASSQRTGGGYTF
TRBJ1-2	-	-	TRBV2	TGTGCCAGCAGTGAAGCACTGGGTAACTATGGCTACACCTTC	CASSEALGNYGYTF
TRBJ2-7	once	-	TRBV29-1	TGCAGCGTTGAAAACACCTTAGGTTACGAGCAGTACTTC	CSVENTLGYEQYF
TRBJ2-5	many	-	TRBV3-1	TGTGCCAGCAGCCCATTGGGGAGTATCACGGAGACCCAGTACTTC	CASSPLGSITETQYF
TRBJ1-6	few	TRBD1	TRBV10-3	TGTGCCATCAGTGATTCTGGACAGGGGAATGGTTCACCCCTCCACTTT	CAISDSGQGNGSPLHF
TRBJ1-3	many	-	TRBV7-8	TGTGCCAGCAGCTTAGAGGGACATCTCTCTGGAAACACCATATATTTT	CASSLEGHLSGNTIYF
TRBJ1-2	-	-	TRBV19	TGTGCCAGTGCGGCCAGGGAGGTCAGGATCACCTTC	CASAAREVRITF
TRBJ1-5	-	-	TRBV20-1	TGCAGTGCTAACAGCGATAGCAATCAGCCCCAGCATTTT	CSANSDSNQPQHF
TRBJ1-5	many	-	TRBV2	TGTGCCAGCAGCTCGGAGGGGGGCAATCAGCCCCAGCATTTT	CASSSEGGNQPQHF
TRBJ1-2	-	-	TRBV11-3	TGTGCCAGCAGCGAAAGACGGCAAGACTATGGCTACACCTTC	CASSERRQDYGYTF
TRBJ2-7	many	TRBD1	TRBV6-5	TGTGCCAGCAGTTTTGGGGACAGGGGCTACGAGCAGTACTTC	CASSFGDRGYEQYF
TRBJ2-3	-	-	TRBV25-1	TGTGCCAGCAGTGACCTTGGACAGTCCACAGATACGCAGTATTTT	CASSDLGQSTDTQYF
TRBJ2-7	few	TRBD1	TRBV7-9	TGTGCCAGCAGCTACATGACAGGGGGATACGAGCAGTACTTC	CASSYMTGGYEQYF
TRBJ2-7	-	-	TRBV7-3	TGTGCCAGCAGCTTAGCGCCGGCCTACGAGCAGTACTTC	CASSLAPAYEQYF
TRBJ2-2	many	-	TRBV5-1	TGCGCCAGCAGCGGAACCGGGACATCGAACACCGGGGAGCTGTTTTTT	CASSGTGTSNTGELFF
TRBJ2-7	once	-	TRBV27	TGTGCCAGCACCTCCGGAGGTGTTTACGAGCAGTACTTC	CASTSGGVYEQYF
TRBJ2-2	-	TRBD1	TRBV4-2	TGTGCCAGCAGCCAAGCAGGGACAGGGGGCGGGGAGCTGTTTTTT	CASSQAGTGGGELFF
TRBJ2-7	-	-	TRBV2	TGTGCCAGCAGACAGGTTTCCTACGAGCAGTACTTC	CASRQVSYEQYF